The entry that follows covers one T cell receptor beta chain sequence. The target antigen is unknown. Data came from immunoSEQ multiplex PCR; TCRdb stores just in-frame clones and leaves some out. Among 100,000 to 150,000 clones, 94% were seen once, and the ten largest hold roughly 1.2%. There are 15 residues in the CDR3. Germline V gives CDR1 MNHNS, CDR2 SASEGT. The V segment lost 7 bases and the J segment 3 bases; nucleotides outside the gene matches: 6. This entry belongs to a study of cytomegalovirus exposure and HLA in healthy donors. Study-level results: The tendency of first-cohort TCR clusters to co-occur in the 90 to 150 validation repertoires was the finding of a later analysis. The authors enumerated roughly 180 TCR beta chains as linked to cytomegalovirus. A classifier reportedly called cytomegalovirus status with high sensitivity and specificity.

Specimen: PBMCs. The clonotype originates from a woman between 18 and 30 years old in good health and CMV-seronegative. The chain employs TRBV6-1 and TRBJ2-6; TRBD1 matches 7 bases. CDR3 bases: TGTGCCAGCAACGTCGACAGGGTTGGGGCCAACGTCCTGACTTTC. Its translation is CASNVDRVGANVLTF.